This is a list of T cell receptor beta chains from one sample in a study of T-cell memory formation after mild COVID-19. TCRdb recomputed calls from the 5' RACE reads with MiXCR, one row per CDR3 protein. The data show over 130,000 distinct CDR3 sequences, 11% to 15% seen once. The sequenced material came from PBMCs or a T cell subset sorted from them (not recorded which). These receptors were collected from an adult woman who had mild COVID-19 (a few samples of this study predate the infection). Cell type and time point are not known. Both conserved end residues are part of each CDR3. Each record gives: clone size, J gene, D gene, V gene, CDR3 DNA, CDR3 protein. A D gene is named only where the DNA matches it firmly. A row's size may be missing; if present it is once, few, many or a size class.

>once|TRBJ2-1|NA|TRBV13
TGTGCCAGCAGCTTAGGTTCCGGGCCTTACAATGAGCAGTTCTTC
CASSLGSGPYNEQFF
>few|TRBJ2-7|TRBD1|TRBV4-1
TGCGCCAGCAGCCAGGTTGGGACAGGGGGGGACTACGAGCAGTACTTC
CASSQVGTGGDYEQYF
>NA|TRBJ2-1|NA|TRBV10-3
TGTGCCATCAGTGAGGTAGCACGGGGTTACAATGAGCAGTTCTTC
CAISEVARGYNEQFF
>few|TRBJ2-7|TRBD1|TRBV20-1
TGCAGTGCTGAGGGGGCTGGCTACGAGCAGTACTTC
CSAEGAGYEQYF
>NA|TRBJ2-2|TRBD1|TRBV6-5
TGTGCCAGCAGCTCCAGCTGGAACAGGGGGAACACCGGGGAGCTGTTTTTT
CASSSSWNRGNTGELFF
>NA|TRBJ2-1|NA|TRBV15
TGTGCCACCAGCAGAGATCCAGGGGACGATGACGATGAGCAGTTCTTC
CATSRDPGDDDDEQFF
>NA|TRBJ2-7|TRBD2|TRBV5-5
TGTGCCAGCAGCTTCATCAACGGGGGGACCTACGAGCAGTACTTC
CASSFINGGTYEQYF
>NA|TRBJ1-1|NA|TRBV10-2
TGCGCCAGCAGTGAGGGGCCTGAAGCTTTCTTT
CASSEGPEAFF
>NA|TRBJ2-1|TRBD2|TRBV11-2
TGTGCCAGCAGCCGAGGCCTAGCGGAATACAATGAGCAGTTCTTC
CASSRGLAEYNEQFF
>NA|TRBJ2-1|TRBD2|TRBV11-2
TGTGCCAGCAGCTTAATGCCGGGGGGATACAATGAGCAGTTCTTC
CASSLMPGGYNEQFF
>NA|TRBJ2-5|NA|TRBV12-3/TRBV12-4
TGTGCCAGCAGTTTACAATCGGGCGCTTTTCGAGAGACCCAGTACTTC
CASSLQSGAFRETQYF
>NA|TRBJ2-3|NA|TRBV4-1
TGCGCCAGCAGTTCCTGGGGGGGCCGTGATACGCAGTATTTT
CASSSWGGRDTQYF
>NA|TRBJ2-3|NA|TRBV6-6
TGTGCCAGCAGTTACTCGAACGTGGAGGGGGGCACAGATACGCAGTATTTT
CASSYSNVEGGTDTQYF
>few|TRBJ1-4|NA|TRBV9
TGTGCCAGCAGCGCCTTGGACTCCCAGGGAAAACTGTTTTTT
CASSALDSQGKLFF
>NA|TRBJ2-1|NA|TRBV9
TGTGCCAGCTCTGATAGCGTAAACAATGAGCAGTTCTTC
CASSDSVNNEQFF
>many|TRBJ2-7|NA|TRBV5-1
TGCGCCAGCAGCTTGGACGGCCCCTACGAGCAGTACTTC
CASSLDGPYEQYF
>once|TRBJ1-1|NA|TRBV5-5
TGTGCCAGCAGCTTCGGAGGTGCTGAAGCTTTCTTT
CASSFGGAEAFF
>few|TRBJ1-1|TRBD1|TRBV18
TGTGCCAGCTCACCCGGACAGGGAGGCACTGAAGCTTTCTTT
CASSPGQGGTEAFF
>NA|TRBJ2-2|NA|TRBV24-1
TGTGCCACCAGTGATCCGCCCCGGGTCTCGCGGGTGAACACCGGGGAGCTGTTTTTT
CATSDPPRVSRVNTGELFF
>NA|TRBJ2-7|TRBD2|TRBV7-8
TGTGCCACCCGGGGGGGAGGTTCGGGTGAGCAGTACTTC
CATRGGGSGEQYF
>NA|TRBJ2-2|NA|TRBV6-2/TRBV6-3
TGTGCCAGCAGTTACCCACGAGCGACGGAAACCAACACCGGGGAGCTGTTTTTT
CASSYPRATETNTGELFF
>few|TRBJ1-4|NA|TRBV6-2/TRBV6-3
TGTGCCAGCAGTTCGGACGGTTTCGAAAAACTGTTTTTT
CASSSDGFEKLFF
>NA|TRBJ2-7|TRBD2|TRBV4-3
TGCGCCAGCAGCCAATTCGGGGGGGCCTACGAGCAGTACTTC
CASSQFGGAYEQYF
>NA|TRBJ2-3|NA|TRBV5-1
TGCGCCAGCAGCTTGGACTACACAGATACGCAGTATTTT
CASSLDYTDTQYF
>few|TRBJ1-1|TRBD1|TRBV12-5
TGTGCTAGTGCCCTGGGACAGGGGGTACGAGGTGAAGCTTTCTTT
CASALGQGVRGEAFF
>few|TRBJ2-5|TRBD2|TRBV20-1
TGCAGTGCTAGTTCTAGCGGGGGGCCGGGTGAGACCCAGTACTTC
CSASSSGGPGETQYF
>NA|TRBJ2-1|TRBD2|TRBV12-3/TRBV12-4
TGTGCCAGCAGTTCCGGACTAGCGGGAGGGCCGTCGGAATACAATGAGCAGTTCTTC
CASSSGLAGGPSEYNEQFF
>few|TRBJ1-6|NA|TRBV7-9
TGTGCCAGCAGCTCGACAGTGAATAATTCACCCCTCCACTTT
CASSSTVNNSPLHF
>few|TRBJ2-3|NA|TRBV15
TGTGCCACCAGCCCCTCCTGGCGGGCCACAGATACGCAGTATTTT
CATSPSWRATDTQYF
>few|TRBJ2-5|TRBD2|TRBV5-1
TGCGCCAGCAGCTTGGGGACTAGCGGGGGGCCCCTTCAAGCCCAGTACTTC
CASSLGTSGGPLQAQYF
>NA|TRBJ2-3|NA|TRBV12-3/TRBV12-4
TGTGCCAGCAGTTCTACACCGGGACTCGCTACAGATACGCAGTATTTT
CASSSTPGLATDTQYF
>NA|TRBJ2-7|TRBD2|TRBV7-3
TGTGCCAGCAGCTTAGCGGGGGACTCCTACGAGCAGTACTTC
CASSLAGDSYEQYF
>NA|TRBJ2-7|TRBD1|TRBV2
TGTGCCAGCACGGGGACAGGTTGGTCCGAGCAGTACTTC
CASTGTGWSEQYF
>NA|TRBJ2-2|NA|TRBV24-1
TGTGCCACCAGTGATTTTGCGGCTACCGGGGAGCTGTTTTTT
CATSDFAATGELFF
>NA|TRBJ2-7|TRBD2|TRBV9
TGTGCCAGCAGCGCCGGGACTAGCGGGAGACGGCAGTACTTC
CASSAGTSGRRQYF
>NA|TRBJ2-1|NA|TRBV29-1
TGCAGCGTTGTTTCGAGCCATGAGCAGTTCTTC
CSVVSSHEQFF
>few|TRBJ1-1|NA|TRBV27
TGTGCCAGCAAACCCAACAAATGGGGGAACATTGAAGCTTTCTTT
CASKPNKWGNIEAFF
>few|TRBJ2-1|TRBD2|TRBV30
TGTGCCTGGAGCGTGGTAGCGGGAGGGCCTTACAATGAGCAGTTCTTC
CAWSVVAGGPYNEQFF
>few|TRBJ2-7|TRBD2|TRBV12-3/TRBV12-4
TGTGCCAGCAGTTCCTCCGGGGGGGGGAGACACTACGAGCAGTACTTC
CASSSSGGGRHYEQYF
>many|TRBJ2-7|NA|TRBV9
TGTGCCAGCAGCCAGAGCCCCGGGAGTAACTACGAGCAGTACTTC
CASSQSPGSNYEQYF
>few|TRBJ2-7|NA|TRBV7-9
TGTGCCAGCAGCCCCGTACCTCGAGGGGCAGGGTATTACGAGCAGTACTTC
CASSPVPRGAGYYEQYF
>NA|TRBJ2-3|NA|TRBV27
TGTGCCAGCACCTCCCGGGTCCGGGGGACAGATACGCAGTATTTT
CASTSRVRGTDTQYF
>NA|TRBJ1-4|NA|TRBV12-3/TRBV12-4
TGTGCCAGCAGTTTTGGTACGGAAAAACTGTTTTTT
CASSFGTEKLFF
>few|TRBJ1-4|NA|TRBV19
TGTGCCAGTAGTATTTGGTACGGCAGCTTAAATGAAAAACTGTTTTTT
CASSIWYGSLNEKLFF
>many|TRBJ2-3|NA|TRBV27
TGTGCCAGCAGACGTCTGGGGGGCGCGGATACGCAGTATTTT
CASRRLGGADTQYF
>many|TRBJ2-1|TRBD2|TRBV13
TGTGCCAGCATCTCCCGGTCACTAGCGGTTTCCTACAATGAGCAGTTCTTC
CASISRSLAVSYNEQFF
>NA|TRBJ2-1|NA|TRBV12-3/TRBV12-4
TGTGCCAGCGGGCTAGTCAGCAATGAGCAGTTCTTC
CASGLVSNEQFF
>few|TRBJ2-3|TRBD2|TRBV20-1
TGCAGTGCTAGAGCAACCGGGACTACCCTCACAGATACGCAGTATTTT
CSARATGTTLTDTQYF
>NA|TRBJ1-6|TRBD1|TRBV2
TGTGCCAGCAGTGAAATTAGGGGACAGGGACGTTCACCCCTCCACTTT
CASSEIRGQGRSPLHF
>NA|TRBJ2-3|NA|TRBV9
TGTGCCAGCAGCACCGAAGCTAGCGAGGGGAACGCACCGCATAGCACAGATACGCAGTATTTT
CASSTEASEGNAPHSTDTQYF
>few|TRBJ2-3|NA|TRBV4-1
TGCGCCAGCAGCCAATTTGACATGTCCACAGATACGCAGTATTTT
CASSQFDMSTDTQYF